What follows describes a single T cell receptor beta chain. Its specific antigen is unknown. The record has no base qualities; no much larger clone is one base away. The sample originates from a study of control samples from healthy donors and cancer patients (dated by TCRdb to the early 2020s). To prepare the library, the immunoSEQ multiplex PCR assay was applied. Drawn from immuneACCESS, this table holds only the in-frame rearrangements with V and J called that TCRdb kept. Clones are partly lost; checked studies trace under half to an unresolved V gene and leave the rest unexplained. For this sample there are about 150,000 clones; approximately 93% appear just once. The ten biggest clones cover approximately 5.5% of the sample. From cysteine to phenylalanine, the CDR3 is 12 amino acids long. The sequence is cut down to CDR3 DNA, 36 bases in frame from base 1. The germline V gene (reference sequence) provides CDR1 LGHDT and CDR2 YNNKEL. Between the V and J ends, shortened by 6 bases and 6 bases respectively, the junction contains 10 bases.

The sample comprised blood. Recombination linked TRBV3-1 (or the pseudogene TRBV3-2) to TRBJ2-3, with the D gene not confidently named. The receptor was derived from a man aged 35-49 years in good health. Here the CDR3 is given as CASRSNGDTQYF. DNA sequence: TGTGCCAGCAGGTCCAACGGGGATACGCAGTATTTT.